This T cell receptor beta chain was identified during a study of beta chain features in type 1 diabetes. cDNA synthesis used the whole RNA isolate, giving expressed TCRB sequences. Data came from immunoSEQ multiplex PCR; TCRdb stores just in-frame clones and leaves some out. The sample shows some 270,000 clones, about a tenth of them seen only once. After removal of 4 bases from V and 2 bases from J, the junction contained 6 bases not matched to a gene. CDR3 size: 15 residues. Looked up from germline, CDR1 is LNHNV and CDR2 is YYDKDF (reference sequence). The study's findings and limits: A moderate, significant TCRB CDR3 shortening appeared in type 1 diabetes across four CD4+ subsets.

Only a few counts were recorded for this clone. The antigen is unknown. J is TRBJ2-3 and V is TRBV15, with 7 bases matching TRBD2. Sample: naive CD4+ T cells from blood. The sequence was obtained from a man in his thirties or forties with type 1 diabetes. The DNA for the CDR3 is TGTGCCACCAGCACTCAGCGGGGCTTCACAGATACGCAGTATTTT. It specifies CATSTQRGFTDTQYF.